These 27 T cell receptor beta chains originate from one sample sequenced in a study of blood T cell repertoires in COVID-19. Using immunoSEQ multiplex PCR, the repertoire was profiled, and TCRdb retains in-frame clones only, with some absent. In the table there are 150,000 or so clones, 75% to 90% of which are singletons. The sequenced material came from peripheral blood. These receptors were obtained from a human donor with acute or convalescent COVID-19. The donor label of this sample is uncertain.

This clone has only a few counts. The chain joins TRBV4-1 to TRBJ1-3; D is ambiguous. CDR1 and CDR2 (germline): MGHRA, YSYEKL. V lost 0 bases and J 0 bases, leaving 9 bases between the germline ends. This CDR3 has 16 residues. The DNA of the CDR3 is TGCGCCAGCAGCCAAGAATCGAGAGACTCTGGAAACACCATATATTTT. This encodes CASSQESRDSGNTIYF.

This clone has only one observation. This chain connects TRBV9 to TRBJ1-6, with 7 nucleotides matching TRBD1. Per the germline V gene, CDR1 is SGDLS and CDR2 is YYNGEE. V lost 5 bases, J lost 7 bases, and 3 bases stayed unmatched. This CDR3 is built from 13 residues. CDR3 in DNA: TGTGCCAGCAGGGGGGACAGAAATTCACCCCTCCACTTT. Translation gives CASRGDRNSPLHF.

This clone was seen just once. The chain employs TRBV27 and TRBJ1-1; the match to TRBD1 covers 7 bases. The CDR3 loop spans 14 amino acids. Trimming at V came to 5 bases and at J to 1 base, leaving 4 bases not matched to a gene. Per the germline V gene, CDR1 is MNHEY and CDR2 is SMNVEV (reference sequence). This chain's CDR3 is CASSPGQRNTEAFF. CDR3 nucleotides: TGTGCCAGCAGTCCGGGACAGCGGAACACTGAAGCTTTCTTT.

The V gene is TRBV23-1, the J gene TRBJ1-5; D is possibly TRBD1 (5 bases). TRBV23-1 falls under the ORF class, with uncertain function. V dropped 4 bases and J dropped 0 bases, with 10 bases sitting between them. The CDR3 extends over 15 amino acids. CDR3 amino acids: CASSRRGSSNQPQHF. CDR3 DNA sequence: TGCGCCAGCAGTCGTAGGGGAAGTAGCAATCAGCCCCAGCATTTT.

This clone was detected a few times. The chain combines TRBV7-3 with TRBJ2-2; D unresolved. Germline lookup yields CDR1 SGHTA and CDR2 FQGTGA. The CDR3 spans 12 residues. V lost 5 bases and J 2 bases, leaving 3 bases between the germline ends. CDR3 coding DNA: TGTGCCAGCAGCATAAACACCGGGGAGCTGTTTTTT. It codes for CASSINTGELFF.

The gene calls are TRBV7-8 and TRBJ2-5, with 9 bases matching TRBD1. V gave up 5 bases and J gave up 5 bases; unmatched junction bases: 6. The CDR3 totals 14 residues. Germline CDR1 and CDR2: SGHVS and FQNEAQ. The CDR3 DNA sequence: TGTGCCAGCAGCCGACAGGGGGAGTGGGAGACCCAGTACTTC. Translating it yields CASSRQGEWETQYF.

The chain employs TRBV28 and TRBJ1-5; TRBD1 matches 8 bases. The CDR3 has 15 amino acids. Trimming cost V 5 bases and J 6 bases; bases outside gene matches: 9. The germline CDR1 and CDR2 sequences are MDHEN and SYDVKM. This CDR3 is CASSQTRGPGQPQHF. CDR3 nucleotide sequence: TGTGCCAGCAGTCAAACCAGGGGGCCTGGTCAGCCCCAGCATTTT.

The gene calls are TRBV9 and TRBJ1-5, with D tentatively TRBD1 (6 bases). The V end lost 0 bases, the J end lost 1 base, and 8 bases lay between the germline ends. This CDR3 spans 15 amino acids. The germline V gene has CDR1 SGDLS and CDR2 YYNGEE. CDR3 bases: TGTGCCAGCAGCGTAGGGGGGCGCAGCAATCAGCCCCAGCATTTT. Protein: CASSVGGRSNQPQHF.

The V call is TRBV7-9, the J call TRBJ1-2, with a tentative D call TRBD1 (6 bases). Trimming left V 7 bases short and J 3 bases short, with 15 bases between. Germline assignment: CDR1 SEHNR and CDR2 FQNEAQ (reference sequence). The CDR3 loop spans 14 amino acids. CDR3 nucleotide sequence: TGTGCCAGCACCCCTACAGGGAGAGACTATGGCTACACCTTC. Its translation is CASTPTGRDYGYTF. The full variable domain, completed using reference TRBV7-9 and TRBJ1-2, is DTGVSQNPRHKITKRGQNVTFRCDPISEHNRLYWYRQTLGQGPEFLTYFQNEAQLEKSRLLSDRFSAERPKGSFSTLEIQRTEQGDSAMYLCASTPTGRDYGYTFGSGTRLTVV.

This rearrangement joins TRBV28 to TRBJ1-1, with a tentative D call TRBD1 (6 bases). The length of the CDR3 is 15 residues. Germline loops: CDR1 MDHEN, CDR2 SYDVKM. V gave up 4 bases and J gave up 3 bases, with 15 bases separating them. The DNA of the CDR3 is TGTGCCAGCAGTTACGTAGGGGGGGAGGACACTGAAGCTTTCTTT. It specifies CASSYVGGEDTEAFF.

The chain couples TRBV14 to TRBJ1-1, with a possible D match to TRBD1 (5 bases). This CDR3 has 13 residues. V gave up 4 bases and J gave up 1 base, with 7 bases separating them. Per germline, CDR1 SGHDN and CDR2 FVKESK. The CDR3 loop reads CASSRQPNTEAFF. The CDR3 DNA reads TGTGCCAGCAGCCGACAGCCGAACACTGAAGCTTTCTTT.

The CDR3, as DNA: TGTGCCAGCAGTGAGGGACAAACGCGACTGACTTCACCCCTCCACTTT. Translated: CASSEGQTRLTSPLHF. The chain links TRBV25-1 to TRBJ1-6; possibly TRBD1 for D (6 bases). CDR1 is MGHDK and CDR2 is SYGVNS in the germline V gene. V was pared by 3 bases and J by 9 bases, with 18 bases between. The CDR3 is made up of 16 amino acids.

The rearrangement joins TRBV7-4 to TRBJ1-4; TRBD1 matches at 7 bases. Germline V lookup: CDR1 SGHVT, CDR2 SQSDAQ. The V segment lost 2 bases and the J segment 0 bases; nucleotides outside the gene matches: 9. CDR3 size: 18 residues. CDR3 amino acids: CASSLKGEGGATNEKLFF. DNA of the CDR3: TGTGCCAGCAGCTTAAAAGGAGAAGGGGGCGCAACTAATGAAAAACTGTTTTTT.

This clone was counted once. The chain links TRBV5-4 to TRBJ1-2; 12 positions agree with TRBD1. This CDR3 comprises 16 residues. Unmatched junction bases numbered 4, after V lost 4 bases and J lost 0 bases. In germline, CDR1 is SGHNT, CDR2 YYREEE (reference sequence). The CDR3 region has the DNA TGTGCCAGCAGCCCGGGACAGGGGGCCTCTAACTATGGCTACACCTTC. Residues: CASSPGQGASNYGYTF.

This clone was counted only a few times. The chain recombines TRBV18 with TRBJ1-5; D is perhaps TRBD1 (6 bases). This CDR3 spans 14 amino acids. V was pared by 4 bases and J by 6 bases, with 13 bases between. Per germline, CDR1 KGHSH and CDR2 LQKENI. As DNA, the CDR3 is TGTGCCAGCTCACTGGCGCAGGGGATTCAGCCCCAGCATTTT. As protein: CASSLAQGIQPQHF.

The chain has TRBV27 and TRBJ2-1, with 7 bases that match TRBD2. Germline V gene lookup returns CDR1 MNHEY and CDR2 SMNVEV (reference sequence). The CDR3 is made up of 15 amino acids. With 5 bases clipped from V and 2 bases from J, the junction kept 6 bases outside the gene matches. The CDR3 sequence is CASSPWGGAYNEQFF. Written as DNA, the CDR3 is TGTGCCAGCAGTCCCTGGGGGGGAGCCTACAATGAGCAGTTCTTC.

V is TRBV19 and J is TRBJ1-2; TRBD1 aligns across 7 bases. The CDR3 covers 14 residues. Germline values: CDR1 LNHDA, CDR2 SQIVND (reference sequence). Trimming took 6 bases from V and 1 from J; bases not matched to a gene: 5. CDR3 sequence (DNA): TGTGCCAGTAGAACGGACAGGAGTAACTATGGCTACACCTTC. It specifies CASRTDRSNYGYTF.

The genes are TRBV7-3 and TRBJ2-3, with a possible D match to TRBD2 (6 bases). The CDR3 covers 13 residues. Trimming removed 2 bases at V and 6 bases at J, with 9 bases between. From germline, CDR1 is SGHTA and CDR2 FQGTGA. Here the CDR3 DNA reads TGTGCCAGCAGCTTAGCGGGACTGGATACGCAGTATTTT. Its translation: CASSLAGLDTQYF.

The chain employs TRBV3-1 (or the pseudogene TRBV3-2) and TRBJ1-6; D gene ambiguous. The length of the CDR3 is 15 residues. The germline V gene has CDR1 LGHDT and CDR2 YNNKEL (reference sequence). Trimming cost V 1 base and J 7 bases, with 11 bases left between them. The CDR3 nucleotides read TGTGCCAGCAGCCAAGTGCCGACCGGGAATTCACCCCTCCACTTT. It encodes CASSQVPTGNSPLHF.

The rearrangement joins TRBV5-1 to TRBJ2-1; maybe TRBD1 (6 bases). From germline, CDR1 is SGHRS and CDR2 YFSETQ. The V end was cut by 4 bases, the J end by 0 bases, with 14 bases between. The CDR3 runs to 16 residues. The CDR3 reads CASSGTPSSSYNEQFF. In nucleotides, the CDR3 is TGCGCCAGCAGCGGGACACCATCGAGCTCCTACAATGAGCAGTTCTTC.

This sequence joins TRBV19 and TRBJ1-4; D not resolved. CDR3 length: 14 amino acids. CDR1 is LNHDA and CDR2 is SQIVND in the germline V gene (reference sequence). Trimming stripped 2 bases from V and 8 bases from J, with 12 bases between. As DNA, the CDR3 is TGTGCCAGTAGTATAAGTTCATCTCGGGAAAAACTGTTTTTT. Amino acid sequence: CASSISSSREKLFF.

The chain employs TRBV18 and TRBJ2-1; the D gene is possibly TRBD1 (6 bases). V lost 8 bases, J lost 8 bases, and 16 bases lay in between. This CDR3 has 13 amino acids. From germline, CDR1 is KGHSH and CDR2 LQKENI. The DNA of the CDR3 is TGTGCCAGCATTTTACAGGGTTGGGATGAGCAGTTCTTC. Translation gives CASILQGWDEQFF.

This clone was recorded a few times. The gene calls are TRBV21-1 and TRBJ1-1; the table's D gene call, TRBD1, was not cross checked with the DNA. TRBV21-1 is an annotated pseudogene. This CDR3 is built from 13 residues. CDR3 nucleotide sequence: TGTGCCAGCAGGCAGGGGGCCAACACTGAAGCTTTCTTT. Residues: CASRQGANTEAFF.

This clone was recorded a few times. The chain combines TRBV7-3 with TRBJ1-1; D is ambiguous. V gave up 2 bases and J gave up 1 base, with 5 bases separating them. Germline V gene lookup returns CDR1 SGHTA and CDR2 FQGTGA. The CDR3 length is 13 residues. CDR3 amino acids: CASSLRRNTEAFF. In DNA form, the CDR3 reads TGTGCCAGCAGCTTACGGAGGAACACTGAAGCTTTCTTT.

In this sample, this clone turned up a few times. The chain joins TRBV4-3 to TRBJ1-5, with 8 bases aligning to TRBD1. CDR3 size: 16 residues. The J segment lost 4 bases and the V segment lost 1 base, leaving 6 bases of the junction unmatched. The germline V gene encodes CDR1 LGHNA and CDR2 YSLEER. CDR3 sequence: CASSQVTGGGNQPQHF. In DNA form, the CDR3 reads TGCGCCAGCAGCCAAGTTACAGGGGGGGGTAATCAGCCCCAGCATTTT.

The J gene is TRBJ2-1, the V gene TRBV9; a weak D match, TRBD1 (5 bases). CDR1 and CDR2 from the germline V gene are SGDLS and YYNGEE. V lost 0 bases and J 0 bases, leaving 13 bases between the germline ends. The CDR3 has 17 residues. The CDR3 sequence is CASSVATGPYSYNEQFF. In nucleotides, the CDR3 is TGTGCCAGCAGCGTAGCTACAGGCCCCTACTCCTACAATGAGCAGTTCTTC.

The rearrangement joins TRBV11-2 to TRBJ1-1; possibly TRBD1 for D (5 bases). With 5 bases removed from V and 6 bases from J, the gap between germline ends came to 13 bases. Germline lookup yields CDR1 SGHAT and CDR2 FQNNGV. The CDR3 is 13 amino acids. The CDR3 region is CASSLNGGAEAFF. CDR3 DNA: TGTGCCAGCAGCCTCAATGGAGGGGCTGAAGCTTTCTTT.